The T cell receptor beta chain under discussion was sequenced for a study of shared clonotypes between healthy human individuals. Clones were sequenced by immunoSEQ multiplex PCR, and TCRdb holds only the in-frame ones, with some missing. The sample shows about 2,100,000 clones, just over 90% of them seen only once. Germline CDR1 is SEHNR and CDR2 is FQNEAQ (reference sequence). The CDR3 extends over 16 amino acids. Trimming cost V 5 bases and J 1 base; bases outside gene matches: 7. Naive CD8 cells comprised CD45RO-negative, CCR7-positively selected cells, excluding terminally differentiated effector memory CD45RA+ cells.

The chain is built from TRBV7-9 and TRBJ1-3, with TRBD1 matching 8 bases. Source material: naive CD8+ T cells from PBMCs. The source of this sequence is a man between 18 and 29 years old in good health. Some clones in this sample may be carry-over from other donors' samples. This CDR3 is CASSRSTGGSGNTIYF. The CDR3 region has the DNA TGTGCCAGCAGCAGATCAACAGGGGGTTCTGGAAACACCATATATTTT.